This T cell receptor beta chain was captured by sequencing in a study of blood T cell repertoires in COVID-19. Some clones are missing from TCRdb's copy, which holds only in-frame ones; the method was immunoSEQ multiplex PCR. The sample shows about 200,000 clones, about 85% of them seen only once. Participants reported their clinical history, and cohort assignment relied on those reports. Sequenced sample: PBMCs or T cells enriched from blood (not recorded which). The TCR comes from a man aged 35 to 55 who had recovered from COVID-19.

The CDR3 loop reads CASSHNQGSGNTIYF. CDR3 DNA: TGTGCCAGCAGCCATAATCAGGGGTCTGGAAACACCATATATTTT. This chain connects TRBV5-6 to TRBJ1-3, with D possibly TRBD1 on 6 matching bases. The CDR3 is 15 amino acids. Trimming removed 4 bases from V and 1 base from J, with 12 bases in between. CDR1 is SGHDT, CDR2 YYEEEE, per germline.